The 17 T cell receptor beta chains below all came from one sample that was sequenced in a study of blood T cell repertoires in COVID-19. Measured with immunoSEQ multiplex PCR; TCRdb has only the in-frame clones, and not every one. The data show almost 100,000 clones, about nine tenths seen once. The source material was peripheral blood. All receptors derive from a man aged 50 to 60 with acute or convalescent COVID-19.

This clone was found once. The CDR3 nucleotides are TGTGCCTGGAGTCTCTTTGGGGCTAGCGGTTACAATGAGCAGTTCTTC. Its translation is CAWSLFGASGYNEQFF. This rearrangement joins TRBV30 to TRBJ2-1, with 7 bases identical to TRBD2. Germline CDR1 reads GTSNPN; CDR2 reads SVGIG (reference sequence). CDR3 length equals 16 residues. The junction had 11 bases not matched to a gene; V was cut back by 2 bases and J by 4 bases.

V is TRBV6-1 and J is TRBJ1-1; the D is unclear. Germline V gene lookup returns CDR1 MNHNS and CDR2 SASEGT. The V end lost 3 bases, the J end lost 5 bases, and 13 bases lay between the germline ends. CDR3 length: 14 residues. The CDR3 sequence is CASSDRRRGTEAFF. The CDR3 DNA reads as TGTGCCAGCAGTGACCGTCGGAGAGGGACTGAAGCTTTCTTT.

This chain uses TRBV5-6 with TRBJ1-3; D is ambiguous. V shed 0 bases and J shed 0 bases, with 10 bases lying between them. Germline V gene lookup returns CDR1 SGHDT and CDR2 YYEEEE. CDR3 size: 16 residues. In DNA form, the CDR3 reads TGTGCCAGCAGCTTGGGGCAGGTTCACTCTGGAAACACCATATATTTT. This encodes CASSLGQVHSGNTIYF.

This chain joins TRBV19 and TRBJ2-2; 8 bases match TRBD2. Germline trimming cut 1 base from V and 3 bases from J; bases unmatched to any gene: 1. From germline, CDR1 is LNHDA and CDR2 SQIVND (reference sequence). The CDR3 runs to 15 residues. The CDR3 is CASSIAGGYTGELFF. In DNA, the CDR3 is TGTGCCAGTAGTATAGCGGGGGGGTACACCGGGGAGCTGTTTTTT. Looking up the rest from reference TRBV19 and TRBJ2-2 gives the full variable domain: DGGITQSPKYLFRKEGQNVTLSCEQNLNHDAMYWYRQDPGQGLRLIYYSQIVNDFQKGDIAEGYSVSREKKESFPLTVTSAQKNPTAFYLCASSIAGGYTGELFFGEGSRLTVL.

This clone has a handful of counts. V gene TRBV29-1 combines with J gene TRBJ2-7, with 9 bases lining up with TRBD2. Germline V gene lookup returns CDR1 SQVTM and CDR2 ANQGSEA. The CDR3 spans 15 residues. Unmatched junction bases numbered 6, after V lost 1 base and J lost 2 bases. CDR3: CSVEVGSGRPYEQYF. The CDR3 DNA reads as TGCAGCGTTGAAGTGGGTAGCGGGAGACCCTACGAGCAGTACTTC.

The chain combines TRBV18 with TRBJ2-7; 9 positions agree with TRBD1. The CDR3 spans 13 residues. Germline V gene sequence: CDR1 KGHSH, CDR2 LQKENI. The junction had 2 bases not matched to a gene; V was cut back by 3 bases and J by 5 bases. The CDR3 DNA reads as TGTGCCAGCTCACCGTGGACAGGGGACGAGCAGTACTTC. Amino acids: CASSPWTGDEQYF.

The chain employs TRBV7-9 and TRBJ2-1, with 12 bases aligning to TRBD2. The CDR3 length is 18 residues. The V segment lost 4 bases and the J segment 4 bases; nucleotides outside the gene matches: 11. Germline loops: CDR1 SEHNR, CDR2 FQNEAQ (reference sequence). The CDR3 DNA is TGTGCCAGCAGCTCCGGGACAGGAGGACTAGCGGGGTACAATGAGCAGTTCTTC. Translated, it gives CASSSGTGGLAGYNEQFF. Complete variable domain (other parts from reference TRBV7-9 and TRBJ2-1): DTGVSQNPRHKITKRGQNVTFRCDPISEHNRLYWYRQTLGQGPEFLTYFQNEAQLEKSRLLSDRFSAERPKGSFSTLEIQRTEQGDSAMYLCASSSGTGGLAGYNEQFFGPGTRLTVL.

The chain has TRBV25-1 and TRBJ1-4; 12 nucleotides agree with TRBD1. The junction had 7 bases not matched to a gene; V was cut back by 4 bases and J by 7 bases. CDR3 size: 16 residues. Germline loops: CDR1 MGHDK, CDR2 SYGVNS. As DNA, the CDR3 is TGTGCCAGCAGTGGGGGACAGGGGGCGCGGGGTGAAAAACTGTTTTTT. Its protein product is CASSGGQGARGEKLFF. The variable domain in full, with the rest retrieved from reference TRBV25-1 and TRBJ1-4, is EADIYQTPRYLVIGTGKKITLECSQTMGHDKMYWYQQDPGMELHLIHYSYGVNSTEKGDLSSESTVSRIRTEHFPLTLESARPSHTSQYLCASSGGQGARGEKLFFGSGTQLSVL.

This clone was seen just once. The chain employs TRBV10-3 and TRBJ1-6; no clear D gene. Per the germline V gene, CDR1 is ENHRY and CDR2 is SYGVKD. The V and J ends lost 0 bases and 9 bases respectively, with 3 bases between them. The CDR3 has 12 residues. The CDR3: CAISESSSPLHF. Written as DNA, the CDR3 is TGTGCCATCAGTGAGTCTAGTTCACCCCTCCACTTT.

This chain links TRBV11-2 with TRBJ2-1; no reliable D call. V dropped 5 bases and J dropped 2 bases, with 4 bases sitting between them. This CDR3 has 12 residues. Per the germline V gene, CDR1 is SGHAT and CDR2 is FQNNGV. CDR3: CASSLPYNEQFF. The CDR3 DNA sequence: TGTGCCAGCAGCCTACCCTACAATGAGCAGTTCTTC.

In its sample, this clone was seen a few times. The J gene is TRBJ1-1, the V gene TRBV10-2; 7 nucleotides line up with TRBD1. Trimming removed 3 bases from V and 10 bases from J; junction bases left unmatched: 5. The CDR3 consists of 12 residues. The germline gives CDR1 WSHSY, CDR2 SAAADI. The DNA for the CDR3 is TGCGCCAGCAGTGACCCGACAGGGAGAGCTTTCTTT. Protein product: CASSDPTGRAFF.

The chain has TRBV6-1 and TRBJ2-2; 9 positions match TRBD2. The CDR3 contains 16 residues. CDR1 is MNHNS, CDR2 SASEGT, per germline. The V segment lost 2 bases and the J segment 3 bases; nucleotides outside the gene matches: 4. The CDR3 DNA is TGTGCCAGCAGTGAACGGCGGGAGGGTTACACCGGGGAGCTGTTTTTT. Protein: CASSERREGYTGELFF.

The chain recombines TRBV2 with TRBJ1-6; D gene ambiguous. The CDR3 length is 14 residues. Trimming stripped 4 bases from V and 9 bases from J, with 13 bases between. Germline CDR1 is SNHLY and CDR2 is FYNNEI. Here the CDR3 DNA reads TGTGCCAGCAGTGCACAGCCCACCGGTTCACCCCTCCACTTT. This sequence encodes CASSAQPTGSPLHF.

The chain carries TRBV3-1 (or the pseudogene TRBV3-2) and TRBJ2-1; 7 positions match TRBD2. This CDR3 has 16 amino acids. V lost 0 bases, J lost 2 bases, and 4 bases stayed unmatched. CDR1 LGHDT and CDR2 YNNKEL come from the germline V gene (reference sequence). The CDR3 is CASSQDTGRTYNEQFF. The CDR3 nucleotides are TGTGCCAGCAGCCAAGATACCGGGAGGACCTACAATGAGCAGTTCTTC.

This sequence joins TRBV18 and TRBJ2-1, with TRBD2 as a possible D gene (5 bases). This CDR3 has 15 amino acids. Germline CDR1 KGHSH, CDR2 LQKENI. V was clipped by 6 bases and J by 0 bases, with 12 bases between them. CDR3 amino acids: CASSPIEGSYNEQFF. The CDR3 DNA follows: TGTGCCAGCTCCCCTATCGAGGGCTCCTACAATGAGCAGTTCTTC.

The CDR3 DNA follows: TGTGCCAGCAGTGAAGCCCCGGGACAGGGTACCCCCCTCCACTTT. The encoded protein is CASSEAPGQGTPLHF. The rearrangement links TRBV2 to TRBJ1-6, with 9 bases aligning to TRBD1. V gave up 0 bases and J gave up 13 bases; unmatched junction bases: 7. This CDR3 is 15 amino acids long. Germline CDR1 and CDR2: SNHLY and FYNNEI. Full variable domain (rest looked up from reference TRBV2 and TRBJ1-6): EPEVTQTPSHQVTQMGQEVILRCVPISNHLYFYWYRQILGQKVEFLVSFYNNEISEKSEIFDDQFSVERPDGSNFTLKIRSTKLEDSAMYFCASSEAPGQGTPLHFGNGTRLTVT.

This chain links TRBV5-1 with TRBJ2-4; D gene ambiguous. Germline V gives CDR1 SGHRS, CDR2 YFSETQ. The germline V and J ends were trimmed by 4 bases and 1 base, with 9 bases remaining between them. The CDR3 totals 14 residues. This CDR3 is CASSAFGAKNIQYF. CDR3 nucleotide sequence: TGCGCCAGCAGCGCGTTCGGGGCCAAAAACATTCAGTACTTC.